This T cell receptor (beta chain) was recovered during a study of T cells in Graves' hyperthyroidism and ophthalmopathy. Overall study findings and caveats: Ophthalmopathy and stable hyperthyroidism were told apart by a 13 V-J model.

RNA transcripts were the template for amplifying TCR beta CDR3 regions. The primer set for the first-round RT-PCR of the TCR CDR3 was HTBI. TCRdb re-analysed the multiplex PCR reads in MiXCR, keeping a single row per CDR3 protein. Found here are about 360,000 distinct CDR3 sequences, approximately 20% of them singletons; the top ten hold roughly 3.5%. The CDR3 is 13 residues long. Germline V gene lookup returns CDR1 SNHLY and CDR2 FYNNEI. V was cut by 5 bases and J by 6 bases, with 10 bases left in between. About this clonotype: Its antigen is as yet unknown.

The sample consisted of blood. The sequence came from a woman under 30 with Graves' hyperthyroidism. The chain links TRBV2 to TRBJ2-2; perhaps TRBD1 as D (5 bases). CDR3 region: CASSRRVPGELFF. The CDR3 DNA reads TGTGCCAGCAGTCGCAGGGTTCCCGGGGAGCTGTTTTTT.